The clone carrying this TCR beta chain was observed at least ten times. Its antigen is not known. This sample is part of a study of CD8 T cells in ankylosing spondylitis. The germline CDR1 and CDR2 sequences are MNHNY and SVGAGI (reference sequence). This CDR3 comprises 11 residues. V lost 7 bases and J 7 bases, leaving 10 bases between the germline ends. For TCR beta, libraries came from quantitative 5'-RACE with molecular barcodes. Each CDR3 protein gets one entry after TCRdb re-called the 5' RACE reads with MiXCR. The table shows approximately 90,000 distinct CDR3 sequences, with about 8.5% occurring only once. Findings and limits, study-wide: Matched ankylosing spondylitis synovial fluid reportedly showed significant enrichment of disease-linked clones. Seven or eight highly homologous variants made up a TCR beta motif, and this motif appeared characteristic of ankylosing spondylitis blood. CD8+ by phenotype, disease-linked clones were relatively rare in peripheral blood.

The rearrangement joins TRBV6-6 to TRBJ1-2, with D hard to call. Sequenced sample: blood, either unsorted or a sorted T cell fraction (not recorded which). This clonotype was obtained from a male donor with ankylosing spondylitis or in good health (not recorded which). The CDR3 DNA reads TGTGCCAGCAACCCAGGTGTTGGCTACACCTTC. Translating gives CASNPGVGYTF.